The rows below give T cell receptor beta chains drawn from one sample of a study of blood T cell repertoires in COVID-19. Sequenced by immunoSEQ multiplex PCR; TCRdb stores in-frame clones only, minus some. In the table there are tens of thousands of clones, 65% to 90% of which are singletons. The sequenced sample was peripheral blood. The source of these receptors is a man aged 55 to 70 with acute or convalescent COVID-19. CDR3s include the opening cysteine and the closing phenylalanine or tryptophan. The D gene is left open where the match is weak. Rows may omit the clone size; those that give it use once, few, many or a size class.

.,TRBD2,TRBV3-1/TRBV3-2,TRBJ2-3,CASSRLGTSGGAPDTQYF,TGTGCCAGCAGCCGATTGGGGACTAGCGGGGGGGCTCCAGATACGCAGTATTTT
once,.,TRBV3-1/TRBV3-2,TRBJ1-5,CASSQGEGGSNQPQHF,TGTGCCAGCAGCCAAGGGGAAGGGGGTAGCAATCAGCCCCAGCATTTT
.,.,TRBV11-1,TRBJ1-1,CASSFRGTQSEAFF,TGTGCCAGCAGCTTTCGGGGGACTCAAAGTGAAGCTTTCTTT
.,TRBD2,TRBV4-2,TRBJ2-7,CASSQAAGGPGSYEQYF,TGTGCCAGCAGCCAAGCAGCGGGAGGGCCCGGGTCCTACGAGCAGTACTTC
few,TRBD2,TRBV2,TRBJ2-2,CASIRTSGTGELFF,TGTGCCAGCATCCGGACTAGCGGCACCGGGGAGCTGTTTTTT
.,.,TRBV6-5,TRBJ2-5,CASIADRQATETQYF,TGTGCCAGCATCGCCGACAGGCAAGCAACAGAGACCCAGTACTTC
.,.,TRBV10-3,TRBJ1-6,CAISVDSANSPLHF,TGTGCCATCAGCGTGGACAGCGCGAATTCACCCCTCCACTTT
.,.,TRBV12-3/TRBV12-4,TRBJ1-1,CATAVGGNTEAFF,TGTGCCACAGCGGTCGGGGGGAACACTGAAGCTTTCTTT
.,.,TRBV10-1,TRBJ1-1,CASSESRVGNTEAFF,TGCGCCAGCAGTGAGTCGAGGGTGGGGAACACTGAAGCTTTCTTT
.,TRBD2,TRBV19,TRBJ2-3,CASSSRLMRGGVDTQYF,TGTGCCAGTAGTTCCCGTTTAATGCGGGGGGGCGTTGATACGCAGTATTTT
.,.,TRBV5-1,TRBJ2-7,CASSLAEPSYEQYF,TGCGCCAGCAGTTTAGCGGAGCCTTCCTACGAGCAGTACTTC
.,TRBD1,TRBV7-2,TRBJ1-2,CASSPRGGLNYGYTF,TGTGCCAGCAGCCCCAGAGGGGGCCTAAACTATGGCTACACCTTC
.,.,TRBV21-1,TRBJ2-7,CASSRAFDRGSPPYEQYF,TGTGCCAGCAGCAGAGCATTCGACAGGGGTTCCCCACCCTACGAGCAGTACTTC
.,.,TRBV4-1,TRBJ1-3,CASSQWPGSSQTAGGNTIYF,TGCGCCAGCAGCCAGTGGCCCGGGTCTTCGCAGACGGCGGGTGGAAACACCATATATTTT
.,.,TRBV7-3,TRBJ1-2,CASSLGGGYGYTF,TGTGCCAGCAGCTTAGGGGGCGGCTATGGCTACACCTTC
.,.,TRBV7-2,TRBJ1-6,CASSLAPGNSPLHF,TGTGCCAGCAGCTTAGCGCCGGGTAATTCACCCCTCCACTTT
.,TRBD1,TRBV19,TRBJ2-7,CASSPGQGDSYEQYF,TGTGCCAGTAGTCCAGGACAGGGGGATTCCTACGAGCAGTACTTC